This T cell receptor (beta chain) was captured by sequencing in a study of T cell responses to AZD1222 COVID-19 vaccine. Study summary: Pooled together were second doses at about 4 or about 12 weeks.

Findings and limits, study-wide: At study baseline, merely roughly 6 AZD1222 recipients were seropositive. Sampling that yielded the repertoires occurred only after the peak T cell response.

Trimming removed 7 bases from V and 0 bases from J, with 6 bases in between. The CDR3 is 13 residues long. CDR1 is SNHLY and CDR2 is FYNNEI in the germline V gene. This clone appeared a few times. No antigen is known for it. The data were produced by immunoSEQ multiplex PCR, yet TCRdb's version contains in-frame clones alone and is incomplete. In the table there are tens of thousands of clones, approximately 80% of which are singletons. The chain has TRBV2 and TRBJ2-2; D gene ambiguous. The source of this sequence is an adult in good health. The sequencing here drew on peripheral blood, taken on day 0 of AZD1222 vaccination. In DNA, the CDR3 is TGTGCCAGCACTCTGGCGAACACCGGGGAGCTGTTTTTT. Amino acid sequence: CASTLANTGELFF.